This record covers a single T cell receptor (beta chain). The data were taken from a study of regulatory and conventional T cells in breast cancer. MiXCR was run by TCRdb on the PCR reads, yielding one entry per CDR3 protein. The repertoire holds over a thousand distinct CDR3 sequences, with approximately 61% as singletons. With 2 bases removed from V and 2 bases from J, the gap between germline ends came to 3 bases. Germline CDR1 reads DFQATT; CDR2 reads SNEGSKA (reference sequence). The length of the CDR3 is 11 residues. The TCR was taken from a female donor in good health. Material: regulatory T cells from blood. The genes are TRBV20-1 and TRBJ2-5; D is unresolved. CDR3 bases: TGCAGTGCTAGACCACAAGAGACCCAGTACTTC. Protein product: CSARPQETQYF.